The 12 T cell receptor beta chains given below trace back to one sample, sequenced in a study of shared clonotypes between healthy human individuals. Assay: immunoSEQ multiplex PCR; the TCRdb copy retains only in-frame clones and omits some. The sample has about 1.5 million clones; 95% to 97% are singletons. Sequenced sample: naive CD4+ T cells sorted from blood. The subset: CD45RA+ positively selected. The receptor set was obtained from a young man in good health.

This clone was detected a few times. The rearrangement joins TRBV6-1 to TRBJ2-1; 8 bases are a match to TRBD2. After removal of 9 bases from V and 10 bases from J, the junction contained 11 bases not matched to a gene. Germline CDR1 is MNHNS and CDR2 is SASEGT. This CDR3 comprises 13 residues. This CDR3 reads CARPGLVVYEQFF. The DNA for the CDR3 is TGTGCCAGACCGGGACTAGTAGTGTACGAGCAGTTCTTC.

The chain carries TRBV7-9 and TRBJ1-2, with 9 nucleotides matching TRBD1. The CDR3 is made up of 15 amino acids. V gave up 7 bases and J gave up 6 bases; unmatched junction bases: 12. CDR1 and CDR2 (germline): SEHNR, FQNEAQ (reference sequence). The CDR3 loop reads CASTLTQGADHGYTF. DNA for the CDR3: TGTGCCAGCACCCTAACACAGGGGGCGGATCATGGCTACACCTTC.

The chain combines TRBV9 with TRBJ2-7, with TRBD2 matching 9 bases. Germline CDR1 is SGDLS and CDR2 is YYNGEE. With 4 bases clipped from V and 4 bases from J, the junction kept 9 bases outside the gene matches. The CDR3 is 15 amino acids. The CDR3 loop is CASSPRASGVYEQYF. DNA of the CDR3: TGTGCCAGCAGCCCCCGAGCTAGCGGGGTTTACGAGCAGTACTTC.

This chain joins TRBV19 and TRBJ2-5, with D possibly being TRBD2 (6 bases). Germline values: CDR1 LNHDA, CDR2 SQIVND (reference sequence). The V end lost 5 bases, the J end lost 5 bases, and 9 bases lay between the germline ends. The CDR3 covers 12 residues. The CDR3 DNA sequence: TGTGCCAGTAGTTCTGGGGGGGAGACCCAGTACTTC. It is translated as CASSSGGETQYF. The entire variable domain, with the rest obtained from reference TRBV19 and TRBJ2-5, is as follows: DGGITQSPKYLFRKEGQNVTLSCEQNLNHDAMYWYRQDPGQGLRLIYYSQIVNDFQKGDIAEGYSVSREKKESFPLTVTSAQKNPTAFYLCASSSGGETQYFGPGTRLLVL.

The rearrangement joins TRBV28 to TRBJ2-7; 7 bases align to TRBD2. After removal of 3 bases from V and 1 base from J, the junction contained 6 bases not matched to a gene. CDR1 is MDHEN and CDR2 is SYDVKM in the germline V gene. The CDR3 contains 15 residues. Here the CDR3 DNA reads TGTGCCAGCAGTTTTTTTGCTAGCGGTTCCTACGAGCAGTACTTC. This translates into CASSFFASGSYEQYF. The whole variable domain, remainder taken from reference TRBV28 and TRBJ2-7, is DVKVTQSSRYLVKRTGEKVFLECVQDMDHENMFWYRQDPGLGLRLIYFSYDVKMKEKGDIPEGYSVSREKKERFSLILESASTNQTSMYLCASSFFASGSYEQYFGPGTRLTVT.

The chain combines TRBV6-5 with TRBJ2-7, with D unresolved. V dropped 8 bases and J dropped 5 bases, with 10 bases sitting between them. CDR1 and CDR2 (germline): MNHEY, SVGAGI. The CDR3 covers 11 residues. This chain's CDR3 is CASLLDHEQYF. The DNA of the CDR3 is TGTGCCAGCCTCCTGGACCACGAGCAGTACTTC.

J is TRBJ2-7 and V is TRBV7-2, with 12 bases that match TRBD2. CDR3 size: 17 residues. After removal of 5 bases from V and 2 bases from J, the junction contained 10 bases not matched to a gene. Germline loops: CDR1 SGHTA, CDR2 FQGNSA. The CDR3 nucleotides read TGTGCCAGCAGCCCTACTCGACTAGCGGGGGTGACCTACGAGCAGTACTTC. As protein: CASSPTRLAGVTYEQYF.

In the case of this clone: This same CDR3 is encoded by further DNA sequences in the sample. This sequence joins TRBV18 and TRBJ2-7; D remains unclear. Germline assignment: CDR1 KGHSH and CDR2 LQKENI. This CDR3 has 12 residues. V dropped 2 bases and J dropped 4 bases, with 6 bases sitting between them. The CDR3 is CASSPTGYEQYF. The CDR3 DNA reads TGTGCCAGCTCACCAACCGGGTACGAGCAGTACTTC. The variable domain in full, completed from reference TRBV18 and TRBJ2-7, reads NAGVMQNPRHLVRRRGQEARLRCSPMKGHSHVYWYRQLPEEGLKFMVYLQKENIIDESGMPKERFSAEFPKEGPSILRIQQVVRGDSAAYFCASSPTGYEQYFGPGTRLTVT.

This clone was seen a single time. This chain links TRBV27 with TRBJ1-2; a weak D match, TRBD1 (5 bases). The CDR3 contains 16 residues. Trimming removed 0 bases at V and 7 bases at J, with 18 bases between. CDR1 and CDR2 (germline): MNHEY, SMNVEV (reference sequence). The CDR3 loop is CASSLSSLVGRGGYTF. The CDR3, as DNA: TGTGCCAGCAGTTTATCGAGTTTAGTGGGGCGCGGTGGCTACACCTTC.

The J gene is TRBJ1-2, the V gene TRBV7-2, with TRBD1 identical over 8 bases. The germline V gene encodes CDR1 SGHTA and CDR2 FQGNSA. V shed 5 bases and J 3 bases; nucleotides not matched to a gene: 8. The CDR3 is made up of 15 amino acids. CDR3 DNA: TGTGCCAGCAGCCCAGAGACAGGGGTCCACTATGGCTACACCTTC. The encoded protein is CASSPETGVHYGYTF.

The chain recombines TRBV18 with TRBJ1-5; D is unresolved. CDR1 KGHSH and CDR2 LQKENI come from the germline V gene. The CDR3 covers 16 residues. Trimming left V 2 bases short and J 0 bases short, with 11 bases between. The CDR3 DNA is TGTGCCAGCTCACCAAGCGCAGATCCTAGCAATCAGCCCCAGCATTTT. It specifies CASSPSADPSNQPQHF.

The CDR3 region is CATFGGGSYEQYF. CDR3 DNA: TGTGCCACCTTCGGGGGCGGTTCCTACGAGCAGTACTTC. This sequence joins TRBV6-5 and TRBJ2-7, with D perhaps given as TRBD1 or TRBD2 (6 bases each). This CDR3 is built from 13 residues. Germline CDR1 is MNHEY and CDR2 is SVGAGI. Trimming cost V 10 bases and J 1 base, with 14 bases left between them.